Shown below are 18 T cell receptor beta chains from a single sample sequenced in a study of cytomegalovirus exposure and HLA in healthy donors. Sequencing used immunoSEQ multiplex PCR; TCRdb keeps in-frame clones, though not all of them. The top ten clones hold about 4% of a sample with about 98,000 clones, roughly nine tenths of them seen once. Sequenced: PBMCs. The receptors were gathered from a woman in her 30s in good health and CMV-seronegative.

The chain links TRBV19 to TRBJ1-2; TRBD1 matches at 8 bases. This CDR3 spans 14 amino acids. V lost 4 bases and J lost 6; bases outside the gene matches: 7. In germline, CDR1 is LNHDA, CDR2 SQIVND (reference sequence). The CDR3 spells CASSNFGTGDGYTF. The CDR3 DNA reads as TGTGCCAGTAGTAACTTCGGGACAGGTGATGGCTACACCTTC.

The chain uses TRBV11-3 and TRBJ2-3; weak D call: TRBD1 (6 bases). Germline CDR1 is SGHNT and CDR2 is YENEEA. The V and J ends lost 2 bases and 2 bases respectively, with 8 bases between them. CDR3 length: 14 amino acids. CDR3 DNA: TGTGCCAGCAGCTTAACAGGGAACACAGATACGCAGTATTTT. It encodes CASSLTGNTDTQYF.

CDR3 protein: CASSTQDRSYEQYF. The CDR3, as DNA: TGTGCCAGTAGTACCCAGGACAGAAGTTACGAGCAGTACTTC. The chain has TRBV19 and TRBJ2-7, with D perhaps matching TRBD1 (6 bases). Germline CDR1 and CDR2: LNHDA and SQIVND (reference sequence). Trimming cost V 4 bases and J 4 bases, with 14 bases left between them. The CDR3 is 14 amino acids.

The J gene is TRBJ2-7, the V gene TRBV7-2, with D uncertain. CDR1 SGHTA and CDR2 FQGNSA come from the germline V gene. This CDR3 is 13 amino acids long. V dropped 1 base and J dropped 6 bases, with 10 bases sitting between them. CDR3 sequence (DNA): TGTGCCAGCAGCTTAGAGAAGAGAGGCGAGCAGTACTTC. This gives the protein CASSLEKRGEQYF.

The chain combines TRBV25-1 with TRBJ2-5, with 7 bases fitting TRBD2. The CDR3 extends over 15 amino acids. V lost 5 bases to trimming and J lost 5 bases; unmatched junction nucleotides: 11. CDR1 MGHDK and CDR2 SYGVNS come from the germline V gene. The CDR3 spells CASSSYPVGGETQYF. The CDR3 DNA follows: TGTGCCAGCAGTTCGTACCCTGTGGGGGGGGAGACCCAGTACTTC. Full variable domain (remainder filled in from reference TRBV25-1 and TRBJ2-5): EADIYQTPRYLVIGTGKKITLECSQTMGHDKMYWYQQDPGMELHLIHYSYGVNSTEKGDLSSESTVSRIRTEHFPLTLESARPSHTSQYLCASSSYPVGGETQYFGPGTRLLVL.

The chain combines TRBV7-9 with TRBJ1-2; possible D gene TRBD1, 6 bases. The V end lost 4 bases, the J end lost 9 bases, and 21 bases lay between the germline ends. Germline values: CDR1 SEHNR, CDR2 FQNEAQ (reference sequence). The CDR3 sequence is 15 residues long. CDR3 residues: CASSSPPGRGHRYTF. Written as DNA, the CDR3 is TGTGCCAGCAGCTCGCCACCGGGACGGGGACACCGCTACACCTTC.

The chain carries TRBV6-6 and TRBJ2-7; D is unclear. The germline V and J ends were trimmed by 8 bases and 0 bases, with 11 bases remaining between them. The length of the CDR3 is 13 residues. Germline-derived CDR1 and CDR2 are MNHNY and SVGAGI (reference sequence). CDR3 in DNA: TGTGCCAGCGGAGAGACGGGCTCCTACGAGCAGTACTTC. It yields the protein CASGETGSYEQYF.

The rearrangement links TRBV11-2 to TRBJ1-6; no firm D call. From germline, CDR1 is SGHAT and CDR2 FQNNGV. Trimming stripped 4 bases from V and 5 bases from J, with 9 bases between. The CDR3 contains 14 residues. The CDR3 DNA reads TGTGCCAGCAGCTCCCTACCCCATAATTCACCCCTCCACTTT. Amino acids: CASSSLPHNSPLHF.

The chain employs TRBV27 and TRBJ2-7; 12 nucleotides line up with TRBD1. CDR3 length: 14 residues. Unmatched junction bases numbered 9, after V lost 10 bases and J lost 5 bases. The germline V gene has CDR1 MNHEY and CDR2 SMNVEV (reference sequence). CDR3 sequence: CATMGQGARHEQYF. As DNA, the CDR3 is TGTGCCACCATGGGACAGGGGGCTAGGCACGAGCAGTACTTC.

The chain employs TRBV5-6 and TRBJ1-2, with 7 bases matching TRBD1. The CDR3 has 13 residues. In germline, CDR1 is SGHDT, CDR2 YYEEEE. V dropped 4 bases and J dropped 3; count of bases not matched to a gene: 3. The CDR3 protein is CASSRQGHYGYTF. As DNA, the CDR3 is TGTGCCAGCAGCCGACAGGGCCACTATGGCTACACCTTC.

The chain joins TRBV14 to TRBJ1-6; 7 bases fit TRBD1. V was pared by 1 base and J by 7 bases, with 7 bases of the junction left unmatched. This CDR3 is built from 16 residues. Per the germline V gene, CDR1 is SGHDN and CDR2 is FVKESK. DNA of the CDR3: TGTGCCAGCAGCCAAGTCGCCGGGACAGAGAATTCACCCCTCCACTTT. Its translation is CASSQVAGTENSPLHF.

The chain combines TRBV5-1 with TRBJ2-5; D might be TRBD1 (6 bases). The CDR3 is 14 amino acids. V was clipped by 5 bases and J by 5 bases, with 16 bases between them. Germline V gene sequence: CDR1 SGHRS, CDR2 YFSETQ. CDR3 coding DNA: TGCGCCAGCAGTTCTTGGGGGCTGGGGGAGACCCAGTACTTC. Amino acids: CASSSWGLGETQYF.

The CDR3 coding sequence is TGTGCCAGTAGTGTTACAGGGGGCTCTGGGGCCAACGTCCTGACTTTC. Protein sequence: CASSVTGGSGANVLTF. J is TRBJ2-6 and V is TRBV19, with TRBD1 matching 8 bases. This CDR3 is built from 16 residues. Germline V CDR1 and CDR2: LNHDA, SQIVND (reference sequence). V shed 5 bases and J 0 bases; nucleotides not matched to a gene: 3.

J is TRBJ1-2 and V is TRBV27; tentatively, D is TRBD1 (5 bases). The CDR3 covers 15 residues. The V gene's germline CDR1 is MNHEY and CDR2 SMNVEV (reference sequence). The V end was cut by 2 bases, the J end by 3 bases, with 13 bases between. CDR3 nucleotide sequence: TGTGCCAGCAGTTTAGGCGGGGGGGAGGACTATGGCTACACCTTC. This gives the protein CASSLGGGEDYGYTF.

The chain uses TRBV9 and TRBJ1-3; no clear D gene. The ends were cut back, 4 bases at V and 4 bases at J, with 3 bases in the middle. Looked up from germline, CDR1 is SGDLS and CDR2 is YYNGEE. There are 11 residues in the CDR3. DNA of the CDR3: TGTGCCAGCAGCCCAGGAAACACCATATATTTT. Translating gives CASSPGNTIYF.

The chain uses TRBV6-4 and TRBJ2-3; 8 nucleotides match TRBD2. The ends lost 3 bases at V and 5 bases at J; junction bases unmatched: 7. CDR1 is MRHNA, CDR2 SNTAGT, per germline. The CDR3 runs to 15 residues. CDR3 nucleotide sequence: TGTGCCAGCAGTGAACAGCGGGGGTCTGGAGATACGCAGTATTTT. This codes for CASSEQRGSGDTQYF.

In this sample, this clone turned up once. V is TRBV11-2 and J is TRBJ2-4; D uncertain. V shed 4 bases and J shed 8 bases, with 6 bases lying between them. Germline loops: CDR1 SGHAT, CDR2 FQNNGV. The CDR3 is 11 amino acids. This chain's CDR3 is CASSSRDIQYF. The CDR3 DNA follows: TGTGCCAGCAGCTCCCGGGACATTCAGTACTTC.

This chain uses TRBV7-3 with TRBJ2-5; 8 nucleotides line up with TRBD2. V gave up 1 base and J gave up 4 bases; unmatched junction bases: 2. CDR3 length: 14 residues. Germline assignment: CDR1 SGHTA and CDR2 FQGTGA. CDR3 DNA: TGTGCCAGCAGCTTAAACGGGAGGGGAGAGACCCAGTACTTC. This encodes CASSLNGRGETQYF.